These T cell receptor beta chains were read from a single sample in a study of blood T cells in healthy people across ages. TCRdb called the 5' RACE reads again in MiXCR, with one record for every CDR3 protein. The sample gives 1.5 million to 2 million distinct CDR3 sequences, about 32% of which show up once; about 11% is in the top ten. The source material was blood. These receptors came from a woman aged 25 to 39 in good health. The CDR3 runs from the conserved cysteine through the conserved F or W. D genes are given only for firm matches. Clone size is stated in some rows and not others, as once, few, many or a class when expanded.

j_call: TRBJ2-2; clone_size: NA; d_call: TRBD2; v_call: TRBV5-1; cdr3_nt: TGCGCCAGCAGCCCCCTAGCGGGAGGTACGAACACCGGGGAGCTGTTTTTT; cdr3_aa: CASSPLAGGTNTGELFF
j_call: TRBJ1-5; clone_size: NA; d_call: NA; v_call: TRBV6-6; cdr3_nt: TGTGCCAGCAGTTCCAAAATGGGAAGGGATAGCAATCAGCCCCAGCATTTT; cdr3_aa: CASSSKMGRDSNQPQHF
j_call: TRBJ2-7; clone_size: few; d_call: NA; v_call: TRBV29-1; cdr3_nt: TGCGGCGTTAGTAGCGGATCCTACGAGCAGTACTTC; cdr3_aa: CGVSSGSYEQYF
j_call: TRBJ1-1; clone_size: NA; d_call: TRBD1; v_call: TRBV20-1; cdr3_nt: TGCAGTGCTAGTCCAGGGGGGTTGAACACTGAAGCTTTCTTT; cdr3_aa: CSASPGGLNTEAFF
j_call: TRBJ2-7; clone_size: many; d_call: NA; v_call: TRBV20-1; cdr3_nt: TGCAGTGCTAGTAAAACCTGGGGGGAGCAGTACTTC; cdr3_aa: CSASKTWGEQYF
j_call: TRBJ2-7; clone_size: few; d_call: NA; v_call: TRBV28; cdr3_nt: TGTGCCAGCAGTCCACTAACCGCCGGGACGGCAGGCTACGAGCAGTACTTC; cdr3_aa: CASSPLTAGTAGYEQYF
j_call: TRBJ1-1; clone_size: NA; d_call: NA; v_call: TRBV3-1; cdr3_nt: TGTGCCAGCAGCCTGACGGGACGGCTTAACACTGAAGCTTTCTTT; cdr3_aa: CASSLTGRLNTEAFF
j_call: TRBJ2-7; clone_size: NA; d_call: NA; v_call: TRBV20-1; cdr3_nt: TGCAGTGCTCGGTTAGGGTTCCACGAGCAGTACTTC; cdr3_aa: CSARLGFHEQYF
j_call: TRBJ2-1; clone_size: NA; d_call: NA; v_call: TRBV11-3; cdr3_nt: TGTGCCAGCAGCTTAATCCAGGACTGGAATGAGCAGTTCTTC; cdr3_aa: CASSLIQDWNEQFF
j_call: TRBJ2-5; clone_size: NA; d_call: NA; v_call: TRBV7-3; cdr3_nt: TGTGCCAGCAGCTTCTCGGATGGGAAAAGAGAGACCCAGTACTTC; cdr3_aa: CASSFSDGKRETQYF
j_call: TRBJ2-1; clone_size: NA; d_call: TRBD2; v_call: TRBV5-5; cdr3_nt: TGTGCCAGCAGGCTAGCGGGAGGCGACTCCTACAATGAGCAGTTCTTC; cdr3_aa: CASRLAGGDSYNEQFF